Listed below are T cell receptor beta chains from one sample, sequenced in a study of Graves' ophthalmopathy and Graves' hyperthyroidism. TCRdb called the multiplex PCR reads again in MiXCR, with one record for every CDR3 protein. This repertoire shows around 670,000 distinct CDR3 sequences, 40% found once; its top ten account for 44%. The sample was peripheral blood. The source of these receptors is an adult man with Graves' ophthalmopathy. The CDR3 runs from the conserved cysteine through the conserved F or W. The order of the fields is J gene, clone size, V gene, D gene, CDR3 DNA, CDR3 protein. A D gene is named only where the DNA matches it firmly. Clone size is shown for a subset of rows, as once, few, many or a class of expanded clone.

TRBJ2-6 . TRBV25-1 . TGTGCCAGCAGTTCGTCAGGGTCCGGGACTTTC CASSSSGSGTF
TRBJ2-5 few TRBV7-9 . TGTGCCAGCAGCTCCCGGGCCTCGGGGAGCGAGACCCAGTACTTC CASSSRASGSETQYF
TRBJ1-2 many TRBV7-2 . TGTGCCAGCAGCCTAACACTGGGAAGAAGTGGCTACACCTTC CASSLTLGRSGYTF
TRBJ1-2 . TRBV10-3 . TGTGCCATCAGTGATCAGGGGATCGGCTATGGCTACACCTTC CAISDQGIGYGYTF
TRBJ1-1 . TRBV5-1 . TGCGCCACCAGCAGTAGGGGGTTGGGACTTGAAGCTTTCTTT CATSSRGLGLEAFF
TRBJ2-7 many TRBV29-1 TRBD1 TGCAGCGTTGTCCTCCGGACAGGGGGCTACGAGCAGTACTTC CSVVLRTGGYEQYF
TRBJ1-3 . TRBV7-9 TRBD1 TGCGCCAGCAGCTCAACTCAGGGGGCGTTTGGAAACACCATATATTTT CASSSTQGAFGNTIYF
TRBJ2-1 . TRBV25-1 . TGTGCCAGCAGGCTCCCTCTGCGTCGCAATGAGCAGTTCTTC CASRLPLRRNEQFF
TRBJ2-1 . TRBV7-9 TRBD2 TGTGCCAGCAGCACCAGCGGGACCTACTTCTCTGGCAATGAGCAGTTCTTC CASSTSGTYFSGNEQFF
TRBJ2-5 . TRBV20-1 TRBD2 TGCAGTGCTAGAGATAGTAGGGCTAGCGGTGTTAAGGAGACCCAGTACTTC CSARDSRASGVKETQYF
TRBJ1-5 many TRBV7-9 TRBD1 TGTGCCAGCAGCCCCGGGACAGGCCTTAGCAATCAGCCCCAGCATTTT CASSPGTGLSNQPQHF
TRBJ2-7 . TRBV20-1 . TGCAGTGCTAGAGATCTTGGCATCGTTTACGAGCAGTACTTC CSARDLGIVYEQYF
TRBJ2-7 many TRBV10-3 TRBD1 TGTGCCATCAGGCCGGGACAGGGGTTCTACGAGCAGTACTTC CAIRPGQGFYEQYF
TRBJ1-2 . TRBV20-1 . TGCAGTGCTAGTCAGGGGCTATACTATGGCTACACCTTC CSASQGLYYGYTF
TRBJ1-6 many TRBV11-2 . TGTGCCAGCAGCTTAGACGGCAGGGCATCACCCCTCCACTTT CASSLDGRASPLHF